The 5 T cell receptor beta chains below were found in one sample sequenced in a study of T cells after yellow fever vaccination. TCRdb independently ran MiXCR on the 5' RACE reads; one entry per CDR3 protein. The sample contains a few hundred thousand distinct CDR3 sequences, about 4% of which appear only once. The input for sequencing was PBMCs, taken 5 days after the yellow fever booster vaccination. The receptors were gathered from a man between 18 and 35 years old who received the YFV17D yellow fever vaccine.

Many counts were recorded for this clonotype. This chain uses TRBV7-2 with TRBJ2-7; weak D call: TRBD1 (6 bases). The CDR3 is made up of 15 amino acids. Per germline, CDR1 SGHTA and CDR2 FQGNSA. Deletions cut 5 bases from V and 3 bases from J, with 17 bases between. CDR3 sequence (DNA): TGTGCCAGCAGCATCTCGGGGCAGGGGTACTACGAGCAGTACGTC. Amino acids: CASSISGQGYYEQYV.

The chain uses TRBV3-1 and TRBJ2-3; 7 positions match TRBD2. In germline, CDR1 is LGHDT, CDR2 YNNKEL (reference sequence). The CDR3 spans 15 residues. Trimming at V came to 4 bases and at J to 4 bases, leaving 8 bases not matched to a gene. CDR3 in amino acids: CASSPPRGVADTQYF. The CDR3 coding sequence is TGTGCCAGCAGCCCCCCTCGGGGGGTGGCAGATACGCAGTATTTT.

This clonotype was picked up many times. The genes are TRBV4-1 and TRBJ1-2, with 8 nucleotides matching TRBD1. There are 13 residues in the CDR3. CDR1 MGHRA and CDR2 YSYEKL come from the germline V gene. Germline trimming cut 4 bases from V and 8 bases from J; bases unmatched to any gene: 6. CDR3: CASSRDRGDGYTF. Written as DNA, the CDR3 is TGCGCCAGCAGCCGCGACAGGGGTGACGGCTACACCTTC.

V is TRBV10-3 and J is TRBJ2-5; 7 bases are shared with TRBD2. The CDR3 spans 14 residues. Germline CDR1 reads ENHRY; CDR2 reads SYGVKD. With V trimmed by 10 bases and J by 2 bases, 10 bases remained unmatched. The CDR3 DNA follows: TGTGCCACCAGAGGGAGGGAAGGGCAAGAGACCCAGTACTTC. This translates into CATRGREGQETQYF.

This rearrangement joins TRBV5-1 to TRBJ2-3; D is perhaps TRBD2 (7 bases). V was cut by 0 bases and J by 4 bases, with 18 bases left in between. The CDR3 runs 17 residues. Germline V gene sequence: CDR1 SGHRS, CDR2 YFSETQ. In nucleotides, the CDR3 is TGCGCCAGCAGCTTGGCCATCATCGGGGGGCCGGCAGATACGCAGTATTTT. This translates into CASSLAIIGGPADTQYF.